Listed below are T cell receptor beta chains from one sample, sequenced in a study of blood T cell repertoires in COVID-19. Repertoires were generated with immunoSEQ multiplex PCR, while TCRdb's copy carries only in-frame clones and drops some. The data contain approximately 180,000 clones, more than 70% of them singletons. The sample comprised peripheral blood. Every receptor here comes from a person aged 70 to 80 with COVID-19, enrolled during active disease. CDR3s include the opening cysteine and the closing phenylalanine or tryptophan. Each record gives: J gene, V gene, clone size, D gene, CDR3 protein, CDR3 DNA. The D gene is left open where the match is weak. Not every row has a clone size; where given, it reads once, few, many or a size class.

J: TRBJ1-1
V: TRBV4-2
size: -
D: -
CDR3: CASTSHVASTEAFF
DNA: TGTGCCAGCACCTCACACGTGGCATCCACTGAAGCTTTCTTT

J: TRBJ1-1
V: TRBV7-9
size: -
D: -
CDR3: CASSSGQHTEAFF
DNA: TGTGCCAGCAGTTCCGGACAGCACACTGAAGCTTTCTTT

J: TRBJ1-6
V: TRBV19
size: once
D: -
CDR3: CASIGTIQSPLHF
DNA: TGTGCCAGTATTGGGACAATCCAGTCACCCCTCCACTTT

J: TRBJ2-1
V: TRBV6-6
size: -
D: TRBD2
CDR3: CASSTLSGAYNEQFF
DNA: TGTGCCAGCAGTACCCTTAGCGGGGCCTACAATGAGCAGTTCTTC

J: TRBJ1-3
V: TRBV2
size: -
D: -
CDR3: CASSDNRGNTIYF
DNA: TGTGCCAGCAGTGATAACAGGGGAAACACCATATATTTT

J: TRBJ2-5
V: TRBV18
size: -
D: -
CDR3: CASSPRDKTQETQYF
DNA: TGTGCCAGCTCACCACGCGACAAGACCCAAGAGACCCAGTACTTC

J: TRBJ1-5
V: TRBV28
size: -
D: -
CDR3: CASSFRRGGNQPQHF
DNA: TGTGCCAGCAGTTTCAGGAGGGGCGGCAATCAGCCCCAGCATTTT

J: TRBJ1-2
V: TRBV29-1
size: -
D: TRBD1
CDR3: CSVARTGGSGYTF
DNA: TGCAGCGTTGCCAGGACAGGGGGCTCTGGCTACACCTTC

J: TRBJ2-7
V: TRBV2
size: -
D: -
CDR3: CASAGRTYEQYF
DNA: TGTGCCAGTGCGGGACGAACCTACGAGCAGTACTTC

J: TRBJ2-1
V: TRBV4-1
size: -
D: TRBD2
CDR3: CASSATVAGGANNEQFF
DNA: TGCGCCAGCAGCGCAACGGTAGCGGGAGGAGCTAACAATGAGCAGTTCTTC

J: TRBJ2-1
V: TRBV3-1/TRBV3-2
size: -
D: -
CDR3: CASSHPPTPWRVREFF
DNA: TGTGCCAGCAGCCACCCTCCCACACCCTGGCGGGTAAGAGAGTTCTTC

J: TRBJ2-1
V: TRBV6-5
size: -
D: -
CDR3: CASTKGLGDEQFF
DNA: TGTGCCAGCACCAAGGGCCTCGGGGATGAGCAGTTCTTC

J: TRBJ2-3
V: TRBV29-1
size: -
D: TRBD2
CDR3: CSVKGLAGNTDTQYF
DNA: TGCAGCGTTAAGGGGCTAGCGGGGAACACAGATACGCAGTATTTT

J: TRBJ1-5
V: TRBV5-6
size: -
D: TRBD1
CDR3: CASSIGQAREQPQHF
DNA: TGTGCCAGCAGCATCGGACAGGCTAGGGAGCAGCCCCAGCATTTT

J: TRBJ1-5
V: TRBV6-5
size: -
D: -
CDR3: CASSYSQDSNQPQHF
DNA: TGTGCCAGCAGTTACTCTCAGGATAGCAATCAGCCCCAGCATTTT

J: TRBJ2-7
V: TRBV30
size: few
D: -
CDR3: CAWSPPLVGSYEQYF
DNA: TGTGCCTGGAGTCCCCCCCTAGTAGGCTCCTACGAGCAGTACTTC

J: TRBJ2-7
V: TRBV3-1/TRBV3-2
size: -
D: -
CDR3: CASSPSDREFDEQYF
DNA: TGTGCCAGCAGCCCTAGCGACAGGGAGTTTGACGAGCAGTACTTC

J: TRBJ2-3
V: TRBV20-1
size: -
D: -
CDR3: CSASTQADTQYF
DNA: TGCAGTGCTAGTACGCAGGCAGATACGCAGTATTTT

J: TRBJ2-5
V: TRBV20-1
size: -
D: TRBD1
CDR3: CSASPGQVQETQYF
DNA: TGCAGTGCTAGTCCGGGACAGGTCCAAGAGACCCAGTACTTC

J: TRBJ1-4
V: TRBV7-8
size: once
D: -
CDR3: CASSLAGLDRKLFF
DNA: TGTGCCAGCAGCTTAGCGGGGCTCGACAGAAAACTGTTTTTT

J: TRBJ1-5
V: TRBV19
size: -
D: TRBD1
CDR3: CASSIKDRGLQPQHF
DNA: TGTGCCAGTAGTATAAAGGACAGGGGCCTTCAGCCCCAGCATTTT

J: TRBJ1-4
V: TRBV24-1
size: -
D: TRBD1
CDR3: CATSAPGQPEKLFF
DNA: TGTGCCACCAGCGCTCCGGGACAGCCCGAAAAACTGTTTTTT